This paragraph reports one T cell receptor (beta chain). Its antigen is still unknown. The CDR3 consists of 15 residues. CDR1 is MDHEN and CDR2 is SYDVKM in the germline V gene. V shed 6 bases and J 4 bases; nucleotides not matched to a gene: 7. This entry comes from a study of T-cell reconstitution after alpha-beta-depleted transplantation in children. Points from the study as a whole: Most T-cell counts and diversity one year after the transplant came from T cells that were newly produced.

The TCRbeta library incorporated unique molecular identifiers. TCRdb processed the PCR reads anew with MiXCR; each CDR3 protein has one entry. The sample consists of approximately 230,000 distinct CDR3 sequences, 24% of them appearing once. The source was PBMCs, mostly from graft donor cells, collected 360 days after TCRalphabeta/CD19-depleted stem cell transplant. The sequence derives from a female patient between 2 and 10 years old who had a stem cell transplant for congenital amegakaryocytic thrombocytopenia, so the T cells may come from the graft donor. The chain combines TRBV28 with TRBJ2-2; 8 bases line up with TRBD1. The CDR3 nucleotides are TGTGCCAGCAGACCTGACAGGGGACGCACCGGGGAGCTGTTTTTT. It yields the protein CASRPDRGRTGELFF.